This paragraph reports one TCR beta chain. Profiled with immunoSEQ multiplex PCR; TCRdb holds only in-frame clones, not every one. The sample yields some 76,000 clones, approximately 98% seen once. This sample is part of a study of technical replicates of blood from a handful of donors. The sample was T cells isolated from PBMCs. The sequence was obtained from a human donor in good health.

CDR3 sequence: CASSVLSTDTQYF. The CDR3 region has the DNA TGTGCCAGCAGCGTCCTCTCCACAGATACGCAGTATTTT. The chain uses TRBV2 and TRBJ2-3; D is uncertain. V dropped 6 bases and J dropped 2 bases, with 9 bases sitting between them. There are 13 residues in the CDR3. Germline-derived CDR1 and CDR2 are SNHLY and FYNNEI. Combining the CDR3 with reference TRBV2 and TRBJ2-3 gives the whole variable domain EPEVTQTPSHQVTQMGQEVILRCVPISNHLYFYWYRQILGQKVEFLVSFYNNEISEKSEIFDDQFSVERPDGSNFTLKIRSTKLEDSAMYFCASSVLSTDTQYFGPGTRLTVL.